This TCR beta chain derives from a study of CD8+ T cells in alopecia areata. Following RNA extraction, reverse transcription yielded cDNA that acted as the sequencing template. Here immunoSEQ multiplex PCR was the method, and the copy in TCRdb shows in-frame clones only, minus some. This table has 90,000 to 130,000 clones, 55% to 75% appearing once. Trimming took off 1 base at V and 7 bases at J, with 7 bases between the two ends. There are 12 residues in the CDR3. Germline loops: CDR1 SEHNR, CDR2 FQNEAQ (reference sequence). The chain carries TRBV7-9 and TRBJ1-1; D call uncertain. The sample comprised CD8+ T cells sorted from blood. The source of this sequence is a human donor in good health. DNA for the CDR3: TGTGCCAGCAGCTTAGTGGCAAATGAAGCTTTCTTT. Its translation: CASSLVANEAFF. The whole variable domain, remainder taken from reference TRBV7-9 and TRBJ1-1, is DTGVSQNPRHKITKRGQNVTFRCDPISEHNRLYWYRQTLGQGPEFLTYFQNEAQLEKSRLLSDRFSAERPKGSFSTLEIQRTEQGDSAMYLCASSLVANEAFFGQGTRLTVV.